A single sample is the source of the 30 T cell receptor beta chains below, sequenced in a study. The repertoire was sequenced with immunoSEQ multiplex PCR; TCRdb's copy has only in-frame clones and lacks some. The table includes some 70,000 clones, approximately 92% detected once. Sequencing used PBMCs. Receptors were obtained from a man aged 35 to 55 with rheumatoid arthritis.

V gene TRBV4-3 combines with J gene TRBJ2-1, with TRBD2 matching 13 bases. Germline V gene lookup returns CDR1 LGHNA and CDR2 YSLEER. CDR3 length equals 16 residues. V dropped 1 base and J dropped 6; count of bases not matched to a gene: 3. The CDR3 loop is CASSQGTSGRGNEQFF. The CDR3 DNA follows: TGCGCCAGCAGCCAAGGAACTAGCGGGAGGGGCAATGAGCAGTTCTTC.

The chain links TRBV9 to TRBJ2-7; TRBD1 or TRBD2 may be the D gene (6 bases each). Between the trimmed V and J ends, which lost 4 bases and 5 bases, there was a span of 16 bases. Per the germline V gene, CDR1 is SGDLS and CDR2 is YYNGEE. CDR3 length: 14 amino acids. The CDR3 DNA is TGTGCCAGCAGCCAGGGGAGGCAGGCGCACGAGCAGTACTTC. Its translation is CASSQGRQAHEQYF.

The CDR3 reads CASSMRLAGAPDTQYF. The CDR3 region has the DNA TGTGCCAGTAGTATGAGACTAGCGGGCGCCCCGGATACGCAGTATTTT. The J gene is TRBJ2-3, the V gene TRBV19; TRBD2 agrees at 10 bases. Germline V gives CDR1 LNHDA, CDR2 SQIVND (reference sequence). This CDR3 contains 16 residues. V shed 3 bases, J shed 6 bases, and the junction held 9 bases outside the gene matches.

The J gene is TRBJ1-2, the V gene TRBV10-3; 11 nucleotides match TRBD1. CDR1 and CDR2 (germline): ENHRY, SYGVKD. With V trimmed by 0 bases and J by 7 bases, 7 bases remained unmatched. The CDR3 extends over 16 amino acids. CDR3: CAISESGGQGAGGYTF. The CDR3 DNA is TGTGCCATCAGTGAGTCAGGTGGACAGGGGGCAGGTGGCTACACCTTC.

The gene calls are TRBV24-1 and TRBJ2-1; a possible D gene is TRBD2 (8 bases). CDR3 size: 16 residues. Germline V gives CDR1 KGHDR, CDR2 SFDVKD. Trimming left V 4 bases short and J 0 bases short, with 12 bases between. CDR3 bases: TGTGCCACCAGTGAGACAGGGACTAGCTCCTACAATGAGCAGTTCTTC. As protein: CATSETGTSSYNEQFF.

The chain carries TRBV29-1 and TRBJ2-7; D possibly corresponds to TRBD1 (6 bases). There are 13 residues in the CDR3. Germline V gene lookup returns CDR1 SQVTM and CDR2 ANQGSEA. The V end was cut by 4 bases, the J end by 2 bases, with 12 bases between. CDR3: CSVVMDRAYEQYF. CDR3 DNA: TGCAGCGTTGTGATGGACAGAGCCTACGAGCAGTACTTC.

The V and J genes are TRBV5-1 and TRBJ2-5, with 7 positions matching TRBD2. Germline trimming cut 4 bases from V and 4 bases from J; bases unmatched to any gene: 13. Per the germline V gene, CDR1 is SGHRS and CDR2 is YFSETQ. The CDR3 totals 16 residues. The CDR3 nucleotides read TGCGCCAGCAGCGGGGGGGGACTAACCCTCGGAGAGACCCAGTACTTC. Protein: CASSGGGLTLGETQYF.

V and J are TRBV18 and TRBJ2-5, with no clear D. The length of the CDR3 is 13 residues. CDR1 is KGHSH and CDR2 is LQKENI in the germline V gene. Trimming stripped 3 bases from V and 4 bases from J, with 9 bases between. DNA of the CDR3: TGTGCCAGCTCACCTAGCCTATCAGAGACCCAGTACTTC. Its protein is CASSPSLSETQYF.

V usage is TRBV7-9 and J usage is TRBJ1-2, with D possibly matching TRBD1 (5 bases). V was pared by 2 bases and J by 6 bases, with 19 bases between. Per the germline V gene, CDR1 is SEHNR and CDR2 is FQNEAQ (reference sequence). This CDR3 is built from 16 residues. The CDR3 is CASSLSVTVGLDGYTF. The CDR3 DNA reads as TGTGCCAGCAGCTTATCGGTGACAGTGGGGCTTGATGGCTACACCTTC.

This chain uses TRBV4-3 with TRBJ2-7, with 8 bases matching TRBD1. Germline V gene lookup returns CDR1 LGHNA and CDR2 YSLEER. CDR3 length equals 16 residues. After removal of 0 bases from V and 7 bases from J, the junction contained 11 bases not matched to a gene. The CDR3 region has the DNA TGCGCCAGCAGCCAAGATCTTAGGCAGGGGGCAGGTGAGCAGTACTTC. Its protein is CASSQDLRQGAGEQYF.

The gene calls are TRBV4-1 and TRBJ2-1; no clear D gene. CDR1 is MGHRA, CDR2 YSYEKL, per germline. V was cut by 1 base and J by 5 bases, with 9 bases left in between. The CDR3 consists of 14 residues. In nucleotides, the CDR3 is TGCGCCAGCAGCCAAGGAATTGGTCACAATGAGCAGTTCTTC. Residues: CASSQGIGHNEQFF.

The chain uses TRBV28 and TRBJ2-2; weak D call: TRBD1 (6 bases). Germline CDR1 MDHEN, CDR2 SYDVKM. Between the trimmed V and J ends, which lost 1 base and 6 bases, there was a span of 12 bases. The CDR3 has 15 amino acids. The CDR3 spells CASSLLQGRSGELFF. The CDR3 nucleotides are TGTGCCAGCAGTTTATTGCAGGGGCGGTCCGGGGAGCTGTTTTTT.

The V call is TRBV9, the J call TRBJ1-6; maybe TRBD1 (6 bases). Trimming took 4 bases from V and 8 from J, leaving 13 bases between them. CDR3 length equals 14 residues. CDR1 is SGDLS, CDR2 YYNGEE, per germline. The CDR3 loop reads CASSSRGGDSPLHF. CDR3 DNA: TGTGCCAGCAGCTCCAGGGGTGGCGATTCACCCCTCCACTTT.

The chain carries TRBV6-2 or TRBV6-3 and TRBJ2-7; weak D call: TRBD2 (6 bases). V was cut by 4 bases and J by 12 bases, with 19 bases left in between. The germline V gene encodes CDR1 MNHEY and CDR2 SVGEGT. The CDR3 contains 13 residues. In nucleotides, the CDR3 is TGTGCCAGCAGTTCCCCCGGGAGTCCCTTGGCGTACTTC. It is translated as CASSSPGSPLAYF.

V usage is TRBV12-3 or TRBV12-4 and J usage is TRBJ2-7; tentative D call: TRBD2 (5 bases). The V end lost 7 bases, the J end lost 6 bases, and 10 bases lay between the germline ends. The CDR3 is 11 residues long. In nucleotides, the CDR3 is TGTGCCAGCACCCAAAGCGGCGAGCAGTACTTC. It yields the protein CASTQSGEQYF.

The rearrangement links TRBV19 to TRBJ2-1; 13 bases are a match to TRBD2. CDR3 size: 19 residues. The germline gives CDR1 LNHDA, CDR2 SQIVND (reference sequence). J gave up 0 bases and V 1 base, and 6 bases lay outside the gene matches. The CDR3 protein is CASSIAGLAGVPSYNEQFF. CDR3 bases: TGTGCCAGTAGTATAGCCGGACTAGCGGGGGTCCCCTCCTACAATGAGCAGTTCTTC.

The chain links TRBV5-1 to TRBJ2-2; D is possibly TRBD1 (6 bases). Germline CDR1 is SGHRS and CDR2 is YFSETQ. The CDR3 is 15 residues long. V was shortened by 0 bases and J by 2 bases, with 8 bases between the two germline ends. CDR3 nucleotide sequence: TGCGCCAGCAGCTTGGTGGGACAAAACACCGGGGAGCTGTTTTTT. Amino acid sequence: CASSLVGQNTGELFF. Filled out from reference TRBV5-1 and TRBJ2-2, the complete variable domain reads KAGVTQTPRYLIKTRGQQVTLSCSPISGHRSVSWYQQTPGQGLQFLFEYFSETQRNKGNFPGRFSGRQFSNSRSEMNVSTLELGDSALYLCASSLVGQNTGELFFGEGSRLTVL.

The V and J genes are TRBV19 and TRBJ2-2; TRBD2 agrees at 8 bases. CDR1 is LNHDA, CDR2 SQIVND, per germline (reference sequence). V was pared by 7 bases and J by 1 base, with 8 bases of the junction left unmatched. The CDR3 extends over 16 amino acids. The CDR3 DNA follows: TGTGCCAGTACCCCGCGGGAGGCCAGGAACACCGGGGAGCTGTTTTTT. This codes for CASTPREARNTGELFF.

The rearrangement joins TRBV6-1 to TRBJ1-1, with D possibly being TRBD1 (5 bases). This CDR3 is 11 amino acids long. V dropped 2 bases and J dropped 10 bases, with 8 bases sitting between them. Germline values: CDR1 MNHNS, CDR2 SASEGT. The CDR3 bases are TGTGCCAGCAGTGAAAGTGGGGGAGCTTTCTTT. As protein: CASSESGGAFF.

V gene TRBV4-2 combines with J gene TRBJ2-7, with TRBD1 matching over 9 bases. CDR3 length: 13 amino acids. V trimming: 2 bases; J trimming: 5 bases; junction bases outside the gene matches: 1. CDR1 LGHNA and CDR2 YNFKEQ come from the germline V gene. CDR3 DNA: TGTGCCAGCAGCCAAAGACAGGGGGACGAGCAGTACTTC. Protein: CASSQRQGDEQYF.

V is TRBV18 and J is TRBJ1-3; TRBD1 aligns across 8 bases. CDR3 length: 20 residues. Germline CDR1 reads KGHSH; CDR2 reads LQKENI. The trim removed 3 bases at V and 3 bases at J, leaving 19 bases unmatched. DNA of the CDR3: TGTGCCAGCTCACCGTTGGGGACCGTGGGGACAGGCTTTGATGGAAACACCATATATTTT. It translates to CASSPLGTVGTGFDGNTIYF.

The chain links TRBV5-1 to TRBJ2-1; 9 nucleotides match TRBD2. Per the germline V gene, CDR1 is SGHRS and CDR2 is YFSETQ. The CDR3 covers 15 residues. The V segment lost 4 bases and the J segment 8 bases; nucleotides outside the gene matches: 10. CDR3 sequence reads: CASSARAGGLDEQFF. Written as DNA, the CDR3 is TGCGCCAGCAGCGCACGGGCGGGAGGGCTGGATGAGCAGTTCTTC.

The V and J genes are TRBV2 and TRBJ1-4; D remains unclear. The CDR3 is made up of 15 amino acids. V was trimmed by 0 bases and J by 4 bases, leaving 9 bases between them. Germline values: CDR1 SNHLY, CDR2 FYNNEI. CDR3 bases: TGTGCCAGCAGTGAAGCCCCCGCCTTTAATGAAAAACTGTTTTTT. Its translation is CASSEAPAFNEKLFF.

The chain is built from TRBV18 and TRBJ1-6; 7 positions match TRBD1. Germline CDR1 is KGHSH and CDR2 is LQKENI. The CDR3 covers 15 residues. The trim removed 4 bases at V and 8 bases at J, leaving 8 bases unmatched. The CDR3: CASSLRQGTDSPLHF. For the CDR3, the DNA is TGTGCCAGCTCACTACGACAGGGTACGGATTCACCCCTCCACTTT.

The rearrangement links TRBV6-6 to TRBJ1-2, with 8 bases fitting TRBD1. Germline V gene sequence: CDR1 MNHNY, CDR2 SVGAGI (reference sequence). The CDR3 has 13 amino acids. Trimming removed 5 bases from V and 3 bases from J; junction bases left unmatched: 2. The CDR3 loop is CASSKTGDYGYTF. DNA of the CDR3: TGTGCCAGCAGTAAGACAGGGGACTATGGCTACACCTTC.

The chain links TRBV7-9 to TRBJ1-5; perhaps TRBD1 as D (5 bases). Per the germline V gene, CDR1 is SEHNR and CDR2 is FQNEAQ (reference sequence). Trimming removed 4 bases from V and 0 bases from J, with 19 bases in between. The CDR3 runs to 18 residues. The CDR3 coding sequence is TGTGCCAGCAGCTCTTGGGACGGAGCACAAGATAGCAATCAGCCCCAGCATTTT. Amino acid sequence: CASSSWDGAQDSNQPQHF.

The V gene is TRBV3-1 (or the pseudogene TRBV3-2), the J gene TRBJ2-3, with D possibly being TRBD1 (6 bases). Germline CDR1 reads LGHDT; CDR2 reads YNNKEL (reference sequence). V shed 1 base and J shed 4 bases, with 12 bases lying between them. This CDR3 spans 15 amino acids. The CDR3 nucleotides are TGTGCCAGCAGCCAAGGAATCACAGGGCCAGATACGCAGTATTTT. It codes for CASSQGITGPDTQYF.

The chain uses TRBV12-3 or TRBV12-4 and TRBJ1-2; D gene unclear. The CDR3 extends over 13 amino acids. V shed 7 bases and J shed 5 bases, with 14 bases lying between them. CDR3 sequence: CASNTDLGYGYTF. The CDR3 DNA sequence: TGTGCCAGCAATACGGACTTGGGTTATGGCTACACCTTC.

The count of this clone is one. The chain uses TRBV6-1 and TRBJ1-6, with 10 bases that match TRBD1. Germline V gives CDR1 MNHNS, CDR2 SASEGT. The CDR3 is made up of 14 amino acids. V shed 1 base, J shed 9 bases, and the junction held 0 bases outside the gene matches. The CDR3 region has the DNA TGTGCCAGCAGTGAAGGACAGGGGGCTTCACCCCTCCACTTT. Translating gives CASSEGQGASPLHF.

The rearrangement links TRBV7-2 to TRBJ1-1; 8 bases align to TRBD1. CDR1 is SGHTA, CDR2 FQGNSA, per germline. V was clipped by 3 bases and J by 4 bases; unmatched bases: 7. The CDR3 has 15 residues. CDR3 DNA: TGTGCCAGCAGCTTGAGGGACGGACAGGGCACTGAAGCTTTCTTT. It translates to CASSLRDGQGTEAFF.